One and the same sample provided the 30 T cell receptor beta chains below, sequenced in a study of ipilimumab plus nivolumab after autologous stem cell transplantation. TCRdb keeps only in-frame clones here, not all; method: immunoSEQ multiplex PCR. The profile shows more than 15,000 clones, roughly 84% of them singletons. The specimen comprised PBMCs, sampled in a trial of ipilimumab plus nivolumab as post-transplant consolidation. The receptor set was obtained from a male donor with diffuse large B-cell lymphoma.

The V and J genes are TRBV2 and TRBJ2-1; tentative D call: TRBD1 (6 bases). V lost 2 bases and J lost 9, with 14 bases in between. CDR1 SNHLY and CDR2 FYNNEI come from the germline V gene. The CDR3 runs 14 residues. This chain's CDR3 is CASSESWGLGEQFF. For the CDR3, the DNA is TGTGCCAGCAGTGAATCGTGGGGGCTGGGTGAGCAGTTCTTC.

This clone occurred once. The CDR3 loop is CASSDRPGLAGGSETQYF. CDR3 nucleotides: TGTGCCAGCAGCGATCGTCCGGGACTAGCGGGGGGAAGTGAGACCCAGTACTTC. This chain connects TRBV9 to TRBJ2-5; 15 positions match TRBD2. The V and J ends lost 3 bases and 5 bases, in that order; junction bases with no gene match: 11. There are 18 residues in the CDR3. Germline lookup yields CDR1 SGDLS and CDR2 YYNGEE.

CDR3 coding DNA: TGTGCCTGGGAGACAGGGAAGACCCAGTACTTC. Its translation: CAWETGKTQYF. The chain is built from TRBV30 and TRBJ2-5; 7 nucleotides line up with TRBD1. V lost 5 bases to trimming and J lost 6 bases; unmatched junction nucleotides: 3. CDR1 and CDR2 (germline): GTSNPN, SVGIG (reference sequence). CDR3 length: 11 amino acids.

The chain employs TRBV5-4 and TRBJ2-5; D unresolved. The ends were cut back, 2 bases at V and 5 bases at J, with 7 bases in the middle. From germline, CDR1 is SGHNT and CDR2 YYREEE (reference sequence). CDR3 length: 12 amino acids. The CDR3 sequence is CASSFSSETQYF. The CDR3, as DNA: TGTGCCAGCAGCTTTAGCAGCGAGACCCAGTACTTC.

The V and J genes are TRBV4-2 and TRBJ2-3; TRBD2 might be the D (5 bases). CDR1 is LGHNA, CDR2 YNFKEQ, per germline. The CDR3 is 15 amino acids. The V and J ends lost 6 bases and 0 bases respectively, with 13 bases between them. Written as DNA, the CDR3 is TGTGCCAGCAGAACAAATCCGGGAAGCACAGATACGCAGTATTTT. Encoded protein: CASRTNPGSTDTQYF.

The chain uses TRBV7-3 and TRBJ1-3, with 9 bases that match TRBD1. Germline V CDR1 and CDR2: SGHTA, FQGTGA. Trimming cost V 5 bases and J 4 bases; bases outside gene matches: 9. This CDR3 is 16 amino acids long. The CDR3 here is CASSPLGQGNGNTIYF. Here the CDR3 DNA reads TGTGCCAGCAGCCCCCTAGGACAGGGGAACGGAAACACCATATATTTT.

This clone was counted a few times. The CDR3 is CASSEDRGTEAFF. CDR3 bases: TGTGCCAGCAGTGAGGACAGGGGGACTGAAGCTTTCTTT. The rearrangement links TRBV2 to TRBJ1-1; 10 bases fit TRBD1. CDR1 is SNHLY and CDR2 is FYNNEI in the germline V gene. CDR3 size: 13 residues. Unmatched junction bases numbered 0, after V lost 3 bases and J lost 5 bases.

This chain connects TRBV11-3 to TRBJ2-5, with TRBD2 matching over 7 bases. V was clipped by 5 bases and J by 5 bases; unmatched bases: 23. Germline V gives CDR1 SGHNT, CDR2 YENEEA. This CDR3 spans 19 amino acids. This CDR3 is CASSQLWPGGPGIEETQYF. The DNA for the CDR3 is TGTGCCAGCAGCCAACTCTGGCCGGGGGGACCCGGGATTGAGGAGACCCAGTACTTC.

The CDR3 coding sequence is TGTGCCATCAGTGAGGCTAAAGAGACCCAGTACTTC. It yields the protein CAISEAKETQYF. This chain links TRBV10-3 with TRBJ2-5; D is undetermined. Per germline, CDR1 ENHRY and CDR2 SYGVKD. The ends were cut back, 2 bases at V and 3 bases at J, with 4 bases in the middle. The CDR3 has 12 residues.

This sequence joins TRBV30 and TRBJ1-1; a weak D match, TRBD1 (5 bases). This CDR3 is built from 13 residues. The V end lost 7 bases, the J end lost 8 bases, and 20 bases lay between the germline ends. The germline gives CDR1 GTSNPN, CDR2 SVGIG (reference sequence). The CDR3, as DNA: TGTGCCTCCTATATGGACAAATTGAGGGAAGCTTTCTTT. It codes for CASYMDKLREAFF.

CDR3 protein: CASSEVNKPYEQYF. The CDR3 DNA follows: TGTGCCAGCAGTGAAGTAAACAAGCCCTACGAGCAGTACTTC. The chain links TRBV2 to TRBJ2-7; D remains unclear. From germline, CDR1 is SNHLY and CDR2 FYNNEI. The CDR3 spans 14 residues. Trimming removed 1 base at V and 2 bases at J, with 9 bases between.

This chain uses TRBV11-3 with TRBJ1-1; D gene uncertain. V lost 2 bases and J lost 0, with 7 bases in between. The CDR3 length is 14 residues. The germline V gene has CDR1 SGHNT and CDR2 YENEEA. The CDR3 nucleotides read TGTGCCAGCAGCTTAAAGTTGGTGAACACTGAAGCTTTCTTT. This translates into CASSLKLVNTEAFF. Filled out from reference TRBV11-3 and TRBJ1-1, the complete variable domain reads EAGVVQSPRYKIIEKKQPVAFWCNPISGHNTLYWYLQNLGQGPELLIRYENEEAVDDSQLPKDRFSAERLKGVDSTLKIQPAELGDSAVYLCASSLKLVNTEAFFGQGTRLTVV.

CDR3 sequence (DNA): TGTGCCAGCAGCTTGGGGGGCTCTGGGGCCAACGTCCTGACTTTC. Amino acid sequence: CASSLGGSGANVLTF. J is TRBJ2-6 and V is TRBV5-4; D gene unclear. This CDR3 has 15 amino acids. CDR1 is SGHNT, CDR2 YYREEE, per germline (reference sequence). V lost 0 bases and J 0 bases, leaving 4 bases between the germline ends.

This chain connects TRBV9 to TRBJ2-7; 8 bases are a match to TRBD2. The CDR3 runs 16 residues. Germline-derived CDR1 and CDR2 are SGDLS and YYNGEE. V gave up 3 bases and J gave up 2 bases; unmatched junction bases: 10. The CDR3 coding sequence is TGTGCCAGCAGCGCCTCGGTGGGTAGCGGGGCCTACGAGCAGTACTTC. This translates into CASSASVGSGAYEQYF.

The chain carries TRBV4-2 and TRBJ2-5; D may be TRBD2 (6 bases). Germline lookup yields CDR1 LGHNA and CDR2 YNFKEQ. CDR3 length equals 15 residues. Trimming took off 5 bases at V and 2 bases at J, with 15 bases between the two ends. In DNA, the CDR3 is TGTGCCAGCAGCAAACCCGGGACTCAGCAAGAGACCCAGTACTTC. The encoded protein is CASSKPGTQQETQYF.

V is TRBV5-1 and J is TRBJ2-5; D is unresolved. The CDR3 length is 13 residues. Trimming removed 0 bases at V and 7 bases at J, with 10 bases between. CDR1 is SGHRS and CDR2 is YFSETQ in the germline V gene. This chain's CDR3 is CASSLERTRTQYF. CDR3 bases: TGCGCCAGCAGCTTGGAGAGAACAAGGACCCAGTACTTC.

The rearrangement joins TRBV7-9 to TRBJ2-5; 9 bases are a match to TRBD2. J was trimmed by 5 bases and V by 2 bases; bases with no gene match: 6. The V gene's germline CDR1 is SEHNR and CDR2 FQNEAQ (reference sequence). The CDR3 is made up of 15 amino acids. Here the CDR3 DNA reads TGTGCCAGCAGCTTATCTGGCGGGGGGGCGGAGACCCAGTACTTC. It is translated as CASSLSGGGAETQYF.

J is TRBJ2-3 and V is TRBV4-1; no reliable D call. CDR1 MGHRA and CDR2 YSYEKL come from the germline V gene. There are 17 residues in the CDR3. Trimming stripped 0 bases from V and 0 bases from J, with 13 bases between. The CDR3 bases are TGCGCCAGCAGCCAAGATCGAATGGTTTCTAGCACAGATACGCAGTATTTT. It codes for CASSQDRMVSSTDTQYF.

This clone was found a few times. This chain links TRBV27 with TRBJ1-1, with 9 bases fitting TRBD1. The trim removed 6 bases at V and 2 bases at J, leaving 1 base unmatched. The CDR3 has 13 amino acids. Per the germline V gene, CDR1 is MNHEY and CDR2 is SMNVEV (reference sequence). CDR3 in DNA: TGTGCCAGCAGGGGACAGGGAAACACTGAAGCTTTCTTT. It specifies CASRGQGNTEAFF.

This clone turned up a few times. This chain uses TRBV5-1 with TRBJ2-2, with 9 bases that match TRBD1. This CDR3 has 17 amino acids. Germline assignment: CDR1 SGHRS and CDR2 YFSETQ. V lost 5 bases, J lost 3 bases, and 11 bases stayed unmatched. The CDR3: CASRVERGQGYTGELFF. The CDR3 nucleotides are TGCGCCAGCAGGGTGGAGAGGGGACAGGGCTACACCGGGGAGCTGTTTTTT.

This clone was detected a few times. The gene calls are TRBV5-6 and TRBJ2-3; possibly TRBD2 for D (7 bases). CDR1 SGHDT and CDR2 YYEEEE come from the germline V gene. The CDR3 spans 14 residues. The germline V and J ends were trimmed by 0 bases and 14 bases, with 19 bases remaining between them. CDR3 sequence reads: CASSLGQVPGGRYF. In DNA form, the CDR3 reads TGTGCCAGCAGCTTGGGGCAGGTCCCCGGGGGGCGGTATTTT.

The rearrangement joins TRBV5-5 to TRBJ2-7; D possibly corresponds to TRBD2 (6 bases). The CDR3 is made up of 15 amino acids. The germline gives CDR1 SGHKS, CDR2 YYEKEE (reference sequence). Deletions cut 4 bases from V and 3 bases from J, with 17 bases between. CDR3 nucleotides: TGTGCCAGCAGCCCGAATGGGCAGGGAGGCTACGAGCAGTACTTC. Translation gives CASSPNGQGGYEQYF.

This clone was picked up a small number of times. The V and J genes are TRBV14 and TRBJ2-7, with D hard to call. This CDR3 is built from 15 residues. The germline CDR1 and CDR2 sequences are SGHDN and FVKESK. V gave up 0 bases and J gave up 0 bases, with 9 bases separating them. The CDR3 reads CASSQDRASSYEQYF. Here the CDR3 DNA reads TGTGCCAGCAGCCAAGATCGGGCAAGCTCCTACGAGCAGTACTTC.

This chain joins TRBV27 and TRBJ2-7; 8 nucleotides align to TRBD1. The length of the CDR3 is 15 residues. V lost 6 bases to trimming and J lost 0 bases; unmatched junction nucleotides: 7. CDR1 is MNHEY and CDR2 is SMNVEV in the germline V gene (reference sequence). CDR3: CASSPGQDHSYEQYF. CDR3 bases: TGTGCCAGCAGCCCGGGACAGGATCACTCCTACGAGCAGTACTTC.

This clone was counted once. In DNA form, the CDR3 reads TGCGCCAGCAGCGGATCCTCAGGAACCGGGGAGCTGTTTTTT. This sequence encodes CASSGSSGTGELFF. V is TRBV5-1 and J is TRBJ2-2; D uncertain. The germline CDR1 and CDR2 sequences are SGHRS and YFSETQ. CDR3 length equals 14 residues. Between the trimmed V and J ends, which lost 4 bases and 5 bases, there was a span of 12 bases.

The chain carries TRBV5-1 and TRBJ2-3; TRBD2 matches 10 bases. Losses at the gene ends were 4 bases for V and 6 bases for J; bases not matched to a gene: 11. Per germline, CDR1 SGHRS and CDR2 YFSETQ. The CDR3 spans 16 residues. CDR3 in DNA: TGCGCCAGCAGCCCGGGACTAGCGAGAATAGCCGATACGCAGTATTTT. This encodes CASSPGLARIADTQYF.

The CDR3 reads CAWSGISNQPQHF. The CDR3 DNA reads as TGTGCCTGGTCAGGAATTAGCAATCAGCCCCAGCATTTT. V and J are TRBV30 and TRBJ1-5, with D unclear. V lost 5 bases and J 0 bases, leaving 8 bases between the germline ends. CDR1 and CDR2 (germline): GTSNPN, SVGIG (reference sequence). The CDR3 is made up of 13 amino acids.

Written as DNA, the CDR3 is TGTGCCAGCAGTTTAAGAAATGAAAAACTGTTTTTT. This translates into CASSLRNEKLFF. The chain employs TRBV28 and TRBJ1-4; D call uncertain. There are 12 residues in the CDR3. Germline CDR1 is MDHEN and CDR2 is SYDVKM. Between the trimmed V and J ends, which lost 2 bases and 5 bases, there was a span of 3 bases. Looking up the rest from reference TRBV28 and TRBJ1-4 gives the full variable domain: DVKVTQSSRYLVKRTGEKVFLECVQDMDHENMFWYRQDPGLGLRLIYFSYDVKMKEKGDIPEGYSVSREKKERFSLILESASTNQTSMYLCASSLRNEKLFFGSGTQLSVL.

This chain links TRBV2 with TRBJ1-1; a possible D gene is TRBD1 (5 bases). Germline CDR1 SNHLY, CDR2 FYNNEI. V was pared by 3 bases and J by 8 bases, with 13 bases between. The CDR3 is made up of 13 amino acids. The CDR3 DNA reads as TGTGCCAGCAGTGATACGGGGGGGTTAGAAGCTTTCTTT. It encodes CASSDTGGLEAFF. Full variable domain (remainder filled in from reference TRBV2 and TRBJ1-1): EPEVTQTPSHQVTQMGQEVILRCVPISNHLYFYWYRQILGQKVEFLVSFYNNEISEKSEIFDDQFSVERPDGSNFTLKIRSTKLEDSAMYFCASSDTGGLEAFFGQGTRLTVV.

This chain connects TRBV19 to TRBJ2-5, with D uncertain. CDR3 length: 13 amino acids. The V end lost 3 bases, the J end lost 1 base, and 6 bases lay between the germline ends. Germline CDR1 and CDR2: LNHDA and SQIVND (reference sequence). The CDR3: CASSINSQETQYF. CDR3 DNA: TGTGCCAGTAGTATCAACAGCCAAGAGACCCAGTACTTC.